The 10 T cell receptor beta chains below were found in one sample sequenced in a study of beta chain features in type 1 diabetes. The sequenced template was cDNA made from the entire isolated RNA. TCRdb's table, derived via immunoSEQ multiplex PCR, lists solely in-frame clones and lacks some. The sample lists over 500,000 clones; roughly 15% were seen once. Sample: naive CD4+ T cells from blood. These TCRs come from a man younger than 30 in good health.

Concerning this clone: The junction and the germline gene differ at one end; a read error may be behind it. The chain is built from TRBV20-1 and TRBJ1-2; TRBD1 matches at 7 bases. This CDR3 spans 9 amino acids. Germline V gives CDR1 DFQATT, CDR2 SNEGSKA (reference sequence). The CDR3 DNA reads TGCAGTGTTCGCGACAGGGACCGCTTC. It yields the protein CSVRDRDRF.

In its sample, this clone was seen a few times. The gene calls are TRBV15 and TRBJ2-1; D perhaps matches TRBD2 (5 bases). This CDR3 spans 15 amino acids. CDR1 and CDR2 from the germline V gene are LNHNV and YYDKDF (reference sequence). V lost 3 bases and J lost 5, with 14 bases in between. The CDR3 reads CATSRELALNNEQFF. The CDR3 DNA reads as TGTGCCACCAGCAGGGAGCTAGCCTTGAACAATGAGCAGTTCTTC.

J is TRBJ2-4 and V is TRBV7-3, with 9 nucleotides matching TRBD1. Germline V gene data show CDR1 as SGHTA and CDR2 as FQGTGA. The CDR3 extends over 19 amino acids. Germline trimming cut 2 bases from V and 1 base from J; bases unmatched to any gene: 12. The CDR3 region is CASSLGPTGGKRAKNIQYF. The CDR3 DNA reads TGTGCCAGCAGCTTAGGACCCACAGGGGGCAAGAGGGCCAAAAACATTCAGTACTTC.

The gene calls are TRBV29-1 and TRBJ2-1; 10 nucleotides match TRBD2. V lost 5 bases and J lost 2; bases outside the gene matches: 3. CDR1 and CDR2 from the germline V gene are SQVTM and ANQGSEA. This CDR3 is 14 amino acids long. The CDR3 nucleotides read TGCAGCGTTTTAGCGGGAGGCCCCTACAATGAGCAGTTCTTC. Translation gives CSVLAGGPYNEQFF.

There are a few counts of this clone. This rearrangement joins TRBV5-4 to TRBJ2-6; D is ambiguous. Trimming removed 0 bases from V and 0 bases from J, with 4 bases in between. The germline V gene encodes CDR1 SGHNT and CDR2 YYREEE (reference sequence). The CDR3 loop spans 15 amino acids. Written as DNA, the CDR3 is TGTGCCAGCAGCTTGGGGGTCTCTGGGGCCAACGTCCTGACTTTC. Translation: CASSLGVSGANVLTF.

The chain has TRBV7-2 and TRBJ2-7, with 8 positions matching TRBD1. The germline CDR1 and CDR2 sequences are SGHTA and FQGNSA. The CDR3 has 14 amino acids. Trimming took 4 bases from V and 3 from J; bases not matched to a gene: 5. The CDR3 sequence: CASSSQTGGYEQYF. The DNA of the CDR3 is TGTGCCAGCAGCTCCCAAACAGGGGGCTACGAGCAGTACTTC.

This chain connects TRBV25-1 to TRBJ2-7; D perhaps matches TRBD2 (6 bases). Trimming pared 6 bases from V and 0 bases from J, leaving 15 bases between. CDR1 and CDR2 from the germline V gene are MGHDK and SYGVNS. This CDR3 has 15 residues. This CDR3 is CASRDTGTRSYEQYF. In DNA, the CDR3 is TGTGCCAGCAGAGACACCGGGACTCGCTCCTACGAGCAGTACTTC.

This sequence joins TRBV7-6 and TRBJ2-7; D gene ambiguous. The germline gives CDR1 SGHVS, CDR2 FNYEAQ. Trimming took off 7 bases at V and 7 bases at J, with 14 bases between the two ends. The CDR3 is made up of 12 amino acids. CDR3 coding DNA: TGTGCCAGCACCTCTACTGCCCAAGAGCAGTACTTC. It yields the protein CASTSTAQEQYF.

A few counts support this clone. This rearrangement joins TRBV14 to TRBJ2-1; 8 bases line up with TRBD2. Germline V gives CDR1 SGHDN, CDR2 FVKESK. V shed 5 bases and J 4 bases; nucleotides not matched to a gene: 4. The CDR3 covers 14 residues. The CDR3 DNA sequence: TGTGCCAGCAGCAAACTAGCGGTTTACAATGAGCAGTTCTTC. This sequence encodes CASSKLAVYNEQFF.

The chain combines TRBV18 with TRBJ2-7; D is possibly TRBD1 or TRBD2 (6 bases each). Trimming removed 3 bases from V and 13 bases from J, with 16 bases in between. This CDR3 has 12 residues. CDR1 and CDR2 (germline): KGHSH, LQKENI. DNA for the CDR3: TGTGCCAGCTCACCCGACGGGGGCTTACGATACTTC. Translated: CASSPDGGLRYF.